This TCR beta chain was profiled in a study of STAT5B mutations in CD4+ large granular lymphocyte leukemia. Study-level background: Among healthy donors, a particular HLA allele went with more CDR3 'QG' motifs. Study-wide results and limits: Compared with healthy controls (2/35), patient top clones favored TRBV06 (8/27). CD4-sorted patient repertoires seemed more clonal than healthy CD4+ repertoires.

Comment on this clone: The antigen is not known.

Repertoires were generated with immunoSEQ multiplex PCR, while TCRdb's copy carries only in-frame clones and drops some. The sample carries 25,000 to 40,000 clones, 81% recorded once. V shed 2 bases and J shed 0 bases, with 11 bases lying between them. Germline V gives CDR1 KGHSH, CDR2 LQKENI. The CDR3 has 16 amino acids. The V gene is TRBV18, the J gene TRBJ1-3; D gene unclear. The material sequenced was CD4+ T cells from blood buffy coats. This receptor was identified in a human donor in good health. CDR3 sequence reads: CASSPLVSDSGNTIYF. The CDR3 coding sequence is TGTGCCAGCTCACCATTAGTTTCCGACTCTGGAAACACCATATATTTT.